This T cell receptor beta chain derives from a study of blood T cell repertoires in COVID-19. Study in general: T cells, B-cell-depleted T cells, or PBMCs supplied cDNA or gDNA.

Profiled with immunoSEQ multiplex PCR; TCRdb holds only in-frame clones, not every one. The data contain 200,000 to 250,000 clones, 70% to 85% of them singletons. The CDR3 spans 15 residues. The V gene end was trimmed by 3 bases and the J gene end by 3 bases; junction bases not matched to a gene: 6. The germline V gene has CDR1 SGDLS and CDR2 YYNGEE. This TCR was recovered from a woman aged 80 or over with acute or convalescent COVID-19. Sequencing was performed on peripheral blood. The V and J genes are TRBV9 and TRBJ1-1; TRBD1 matches 9 bases. The CDR3 region has the DNA TGTGCCAGCAGCGCCGGGACAGGGTTGGACACTGAAGCTTTCTTT. Translated, it gives CASSAGTGLDTEAFF.